Below are 31 T cell receptor beta chains sequenced from a single sample in a study of T cell responses to AZD1222 COVID-19 vaccine. The method was immunoSEQ multiplex PCR; TCRdb's version includes in-frame clones alone and lacks a portion of them. Here the sample spans some 90,000 clones, 87% being singletons. Sequencing was performed on peripheral blood, taken on day 0 of AZD1222 vaccination. These TCRs come from an adult in good health.

This clone has a single count. The chain combines TRBV7-9 with TRBJ2-3, with D hard to call. The CDR3 loop spans 15 amino acids. V dropped 1 base and J dropped 4 bases, with 12 bases sitting between them. From germline, CDR1 is SEHNR and CDR2 FQNEAQ (reference sequence). For the CDR3, the DNA is TGTGCCAGCAGCTTAGACTGGGGAAGAGCAGATACGCAGTATTTT. Its protein is CASSLDWGRADTQYF.

This chain uses TRBV2 with TRBJ1-5; unclear D gene. In germline, CDR1 is SNHLY, CDR2 FYNNEI. There are 15 residues in the CDR3. Deletions cut 3 bases from V and 0 bases from J, with 9 bases between. The CDR3 region has the DNA TGTGCCAGCAGTGAGGAACGGGTTAGCAATCAGCCCCAGCATTTT. It translates to CASSEERVSNQPQHF.

A single count supports this clone. CDR3 sequence reads: CASSIQGIGTEAFF. The DNA for the CDR3 is TGTGCCAGCAGTATACAGGGGATCGGCACTGAAGCTTTCTTT. V gene TRBV3-1 (or the pseudogene TRBV3-2) combines with J gene TRBJ1-1, with 7 bases identical to TRBD1. This CDR3 has 14 amino acids. Per germline, CDR1 LGHDT and CDR2 YNNKEL (reference sequence). With V trimmed by 6 bases and J by 4 bases, 8 bases remained unmatched.

The V and J genes are TRBV27 and TRBJ1-5; TRBD1 is a possible D gene (6 bases). Germline V CDR1 and CDR2: MNHEY, SMNVEV (reference sequence). The V gene lost 4 bases and the J gene lost 4 bases, with 14 bases spanning the gap. There are 15 residues in the CDR3. CDR3 sequence: CASSYGGAGNQPQHF. As DNA, the CDR3 is TGTGCCAGCAGTTACGGGGGGGCTGGTAATCAGCCCCAGCATTTT.

The chain is built from TRBV19 and TRBJ1-5; the D gene is possibly TRBD1 (6 bases). Germline loops: CDR1 LNHDA, CDR2 SQIVND (reference sequence). V shed 5 bases and J shed 2 bases, with 10 bases lying between them. This CDR3 has 14 amino acids. Here the CDR3 DNA reads TGTGCCAGTAGTTCCAGGGGCGGCAATCAGCCCCAGCATTTT. The encoded protein is CASSSRGGNQPQHF.

This rearrangement joins TRBV18 to TRBJ1-2; TRBD1 might be the D (5 bases). The CDR3 covers 16 residues. Germline lookup yields CDR1 KGHSH and CDR2 LQKENI. The V gene lost 3 bases and the J gene lost 1 base, with 15 bases spanning the gap. Written as DNA, the CDR3 is TGTGCCAGCTCACCCCGTTCCGACAGTTTTAACTATGGCTACACCTTC. Its translation: CASSPRSDSFNYGYTF. Using reference TRBV18 and TRBJ1-2 for the parts outside the CDR3, the full variable domain is NAGVMQNPRHLVRRRGQEARLRCSPMKGHSHVYWYRQLPEEGLKFMVYLQKENIIDESGMPKERFSAEFPKEGPSILRIQQVVRGDSAAYFCASSPRSDSFNYGYTFGSGTRLTVV.

The chain employs TRBV3-1 (or the pseudogene TRBV3-2) and TRBJ2-1; no clear D. Germline CDR1 reads LGHDT; CDR2 reads YNNKEL (reference sequence). CDR3 length equals 14 residues. V lost 2 bases to trimming and J lost 7 bases, with 12 bases between them. CDR3 amino acids: CASSQPIGSNEQFF. The DNA for the CDR3 is TGTGCCAGCAGCCAACCCATCGGATCAAATGAGCAGTTCTTC.

This clone appeared a single time. The chain couples TRBV19 to TRBJ1-5, with 10 positions matching TRBD1. From germline, CDR1 is LNHDA and CDR2 SQIVND (reference sequence). The CDR3 runs to 14 residues. The trim removed 5 bases at V and 5 bases at J, leaving 3 bases unmatched. CDR3 sequence (DNA): TGTGCCAGTAGTCGGACAGGGGGGCATCAGCCCCAGCATTTT. Translating gives CASSRTGGHQPQHF.

This chain connects TRBV18 to TRBJ1-5; D remains ambiguous. Germline CDR1 KGHSH, CDR2 LQKENI. V lost 2 bases to trimming and J lost 3 bases, with 5 bases between them. This CDR3 spans 13 amino acids. The CDR3 sequence is CASSPANNQPQHF. Here the CDR3 DNA reads TGTGCCAGCTCACCAGCCAACAATCAGCCCCAGCATTTT.

The CDR3 DNA reads as TGTGCCAGCAGCCCCGGACTAGAGTTCAATGAGCAGTTCTTC. This gives the protein CASSPGLEFNEQFF. The chain combines TRBV7-2 with TRBJ2-1; 7 nucleotides agree with TRBD2. The CDR3 is made up of 14 amino acids. The germline V gene has CDR1 SGHTA and CDR2 FQGNSA. Unmatched junction bases numbered 7, after V lost 5 bases and J lost 6 bases.

V gene TRBV19 combines with J gene TRBJ2-1; TRBD2 aligns across 11 bases. The CDR3 spans 15 residues. Trimming removed 11 bases from V and 5 bases from J; junction bases left unmatched: 11. In germline, CDR1 is LNHDA, CDR2 SQIVND (reference sequence). The CDR3 region is CAYKTTSGTNNEQFF. The CDR3 nucleotides are TGTGCCTATAAGACGACTAGCGGGACGAACAATGAGCAGTTCTTC.

J is TRBJ1-3 and V is TRBV19, with 7 bases fitting TRBD1. The length of the CDR3 is 15 residues. Germline CDR1 LNHDA, CDR2 SQIVND (reference sequence). The ends lost 1 base at V and 8 bases at J; junction bases unmatched: 8. CDR3 sequence (DNA): TGTGCCAGTAGTATAGGAGACAGGGCGATGGACACCATATATTTT. It specifies CASSIGDRAMDTIYF. Using reference TRBV19 and TRBJ1-3 for the parts outside the CDR3, the full variable domain is DGGITQSPKYLFRKEGQNVTLSCEQNLNHDAMYWYRQDPGQGLRLIYYSQIVNDFQKGDIAEGYSVSREKKESFPLTVTSAQKNPTAFYLCASSIGDRAMDTIYFGEGSWLTVV.

The chain employs TRBV2 and TRBJ1-2; 7 bases map to TRBD1. This CDR3 has 16 amino acids. After removal of 7 bases from V and 0 bases from J, the junction contained 11 bases not matched to a gene. From germline, CDR1 is SNHLY and CDR2 FYNNEI. The CDR3 spells CASTRETGPTNYGYTF. The CDR3 bases are TGTGCCAGCACCCGGGAGACAGGGCCCACTAACTATGGCTACACCTTC.

The chain joins TRBV5-1 to TRBJ1-3; D ambiguous. The ends were cut back, 1 base at V and 0 bases at J, with 11 bases in the middle. The CDR3 extends over 16 amino acids. CDR1 is SGHRS, CDR2 YFSETQ, per germline. The CDR3 loop is CASSLLSDYSGNTIYF. The CDR3 DNA is TGCGCCAGCAGCTTGCTGTCGGATTACTCTGGAAACACCATATATTTT.

The genes are TRBV7-2 and TRBJ2-1; the D is unclear. CDR3 length: 15 amino acids. Germline lookup yields CDR1 SGHTA and CDR2 FQGNSA. The V end lost 2 bases, the J end lost 1 base, and 9 bases lay between the germline ends. The CDR3 bases are TGTGCCAGCAGCTTAATCAGCGAGTCCTACAATGAGCAGTTCTTC. The encoded protein is CASSLISESYNEQFF.

V is TRBV12-5 and J is TRBJ1-3, with 9 bases matching TRBD1. Germline CDR1 is LGHNT and CDR2 is FRNRAP. V trimming: 1 base; J trimming: 2 bases; junction bases outside the gene matches: 3. The CDR3 runs to 16 residues. In nucleotides, the CDR3 is TGTGCTAGTGGTTTGGATTGGACAGGGGCTGGAAACACCATATATTTT. Residues: CASGLDWTGAGNTIYF.

This chain uses TRBV5-4 with TRBJ2-2; D possibly corresponds to TRBD1 (6 bases). Per the germline V gene, CDR1 is SGHNT and CDR2 is YYREEE (reference sequence). V dropped 0 bases and J dropped 1 base, with 10 bases sitting between them. The CDR3 is 16 amino acids. The CDR3 loop is CASSLGGRMNTGELFF. DNA for the CDR3: TGTGCCAGCAGCTTGGGGGGGCGGATGAACACCGGGGAGCTGTTTTTT.

The rearrangement links TRBV5-8 to TRBJ1-2, with 11 bases lining up with TRBD1. The junction had 4 bases not matched to a gene; V was cut back by 2 bases and J by 7 bases. The CDR3 consists of 14 residues. Germline V gives CDR1 SGHTS, CDR2 YDEGEE. CDR3 nucleotide sequence: TGTGCCAGCAGCTTATCCGGGACAGGGGGTGGCTACACCTTC. It specifies CASSLSGTGGGYTF.

Only a few counts were recorded for this clone. The chain has TRBV30 and TRBJ1-6; 9 bases are shared with TRBD1. Germline CDR1 is GTSNPN and CDR2 is SVGIG (reference sequence). The J segment lost 9 bases and the V segment lost 5 bases, leaving 2 bases of the junction unmatched. CDR3 size: 12 residues. The CDR3 DNA reads as TGTGCCTGGGGGGACAGGGCTTCACCCCTCCACTTT. This codes for CAWGDRASPLHF.

The chain recombines TRBV7-2 with TRBJ1-5, with D uncertain. The CDR3 runs to 13 residues. V was trimmed by 5 bases and J by 4 bases, leaving 9 bases between them. Germline loops: CDR1 SGHTA, CDR2 FQGNSA. The CDR3 loop reads CASSPDRNQPQHF. DNA of the CDR3: TGTGCCAGCAGCCCTGACCGGAATCAGCCCCAGCATTTT.

V and J are TRBV20-1 and TRBJ1-1; no reliable D call. The V and J ends lost 3 bases and 4 bases respectively, with 9 bases between them. This CDR3 has 12 amino acids. The germline CDR1 and CDR2 sequences are DFQATT and SNEGSKA (reference sequence). CDR3 loop: CSASLLGTEAFF. The CDR3 DNA sequence: TGCAGTGCTAGTCTACTGGGCACTGAAGCTTTCTTT.

The chain joins TRBV25-1 to TRBJ2-5, with 9 bases identical to TRBD2. V lost 4 bases and J lost 5; bases outside the gene matches: 5. The CDR3 is made up of 14 amino acids. CDR1 is MGHDK and CDR2 is SYGVNS in the germline V gene. The CDR3 nucleotides are TGTGCCAGCAGTGCCCTAGCGGGACTGGAGACCCAGTACTTC. It is translated as CASSALAGLETQYF.

This chain connects TRBV12-5 to TRBJ2-3, with a tentative D call TRBD2 (5 bases). Germline CDR1 is LGHNT and CDR2 is FRNRAP. This CDR3 region has 14 residues. V shed 6 bases and J shed 2 bases, with 12 bases lying between them. CDR3 region: CASGGRETTDTQYF. Written as DNA, the CDR3 is TGTGCTAGTGGGGGCCGGGAAACCACAGATACGCAGTATTTT. Full variable domain (outside the CDR3, taken from reference TRBV12-5 and TRBJ2-3): DARVTQTPRHKVTEMGQEVTMRCQPILGHNTVFWYRQTMMQGLELLAYFRNRAPLDDSGMPKDRFSAEMPDATLATLKIQPSEPRDSAVYFCASGGRETTDTQYFGPGTRLTVL.

Of note for this clone: This sample includes further DNA sequences coding for the same CDR3. The rearrangement uses TRBV18 and TRBJ2-5; D gene unclear. V was cut by 3 bases and J by 8 bases, with 7 bases left in between. The CDR3 spans 11 residues. Germline CDR1 is KGHSH and CDR2 is LQKENI. CDR3 in amino acids: CASSPGETQYF. The CDR3, as DNA: TGTGCCAGCTCACCCGGAGAAACCCAGTACTTC.

The chain has TRBV14 and TRBJ1-1; D unresolved. The CDR3 extends over 14 amino acids. V was cut by 0 bases and J by 6 bases, with 11 bases left in between. Germline V CDR1 and CDR2: SGHDN, FVKESK. The CDR3 bases are TGTGCCAGCAGCCAAGATGAGAATTTGGCTGAAGCTTTCTTT. This encodes CASSQDENLAEAFF.

The genes are TRBV5-5 and TRBJ1-6; D gene ambiguous. The ends were cut back, 4 bases at V and 7 bases at J, with 18 bases in the middle. Germline loops: CDR1 SGHKS, CDR2 YYEKEE (reference sequence). The CDR3 covers 16 residues. CDR3 sequence: CASSPLGDSTNSPLHF. CDR3 bases: TGTGCCAGCAGCCCCCTTGGAGACTCTACAAATTCACCCCTCCACTTT.

The chain carries TRBV7-2 and TRBJ2-1; the D is unclear. Trimming took 7 bases from V and 0 from J, leaving 10 bases between them. The CDR3 has 14 residues. Germline V CDR1 and CDR2: SGHTA, FQGNSA. The chain's CDR3 is CASTLLTSYNEQFF. The CDR3 coding sequence is TGTGCCAGCACCCTACTAACCTCCTACAATGAGCAGTTCTTC.

This chain links TRBV11-2 with TRBJ2-5, with 8 bases that match TRBD1. V trimming: 5 bases; J trimming: 4 bases; junction bases outside the gene matches: 9. The V gene's germline CDR1 is SGHAT and CDR2 FQNNGV. The length of the CDR3 is 15 residues. The CDR3 DNA sequence: TGTGCCAGCAGCCTCGCAGGGGGCGAAGTAGAGACCCAGTACTTC. The encoded protein is CASSLAGGEVETQYF.

J is TRBJ1-2 and V is TRBV11-2, with 9 bases that match TRBD1. V lost 1 base, J lost 6 bases, and 6 bases stayed unmatched. The CDR3 has 15 amino acids. Germline lookup yields CDR1 SGHAT and CDR2 FQNNGV. As DNA, the CDR3 is TGTGCCAGCAGCTTAGGCACAGGGGGCGCGGATGGCTACACCTTC. This gives the protein CASSLGTGGADGYTF.

J is TRBJ1-3 and V is TRBV12-3 or TRBV12-4, with no clear D. Trimming stripped 6 bases from V and 4 bases from J, with 10 bases between. The CDR3 is made up of 13 amino acids. CDR3 sequence (DNA): TGTGCCAGCAGAAGAGGGCCAGGAAACACCATATATTTT. Its translation is CASRRGPGNTIYF.

This chain joins TRBV3-1 (or the pseudogene TRBV3-2) and TRBJ1-1; D not resolved. Germline V gene lookup returns CDR1 LGHDT and CDR2 YNNKEL (reference sequence). Trimming took 4 bases from V and 11 from J, leaving 14 bases between them. The CDR3 has 12 residues. The CDR3 here is CASSPRPPAAFF. CDR3 bases: TGTGCCAGCAGCCCCCGGCCCCCCGCGGCTTTCTTT.